The next 21 T cell receptor beta chains were all read from a single sample in a study of OX40 agonist ivuxolimab in advanced cancers. Profiled with immunoSEQ multiplex PCR; TCRdb holds only in-frame clones, not every one. The table shows tens of thousands of clones, with 88% occurring only once. Specimen: CD4+ or CD8+ T cells sorted from blood, collected in a trial of the OX40 agonist ivuxolimab. These TCRs come from an adult with an advanced solid tumor such as melanoma, head and neck, liver or kidney cancer.

This rearrangement joins TRBV30 to TRBJ2-5; D might be TRBD1 or TRBD2, each matching 5 bases. The germline gives CDR1 GTSNPN, CDR2 SVGIG (reference sequence). With 1 base removed from V and 1 base from J, the gap between germline ends came to 13 bases. The length of the CDR3 is 15 residues. As DNA, the CDR3 is TGTGCCTGGAGTGAACTCGGGACGCCCCAAGAGACCCAGTACTTC. Its translation: CAWSELGTPQETQYF.

The V call is TRBV7-8, the J call TRBJ2-1; 8 bases fit TRBD2. V lost 7 bases and J lost 0; bases outside the gene matches: 5. Germline CDR1 reads SGHVS; CDR2 reads FQNEAQ. The CDR3 totals 15 residues. This chain's CDR3 is CASTLAGPSYNEQFF. CDR3 bases: TGTGCCAGCACTCTAGCGGGCCCCTCCTACAATGAGCAGTTCTTC.

The sample holds a few counts of this clone. The chain recombines TRBV4-2 with TRBJ1-5; tentatively, D is TRBD1 (5 bases). Germline CDR1 is LGHNA and CDR2 is YNFKEQ. The V end was cut by 0 bases, the J end by 3 bases, with 6 bases between. The CDR3 consists of 14 residues. CDR3 sequence: CASSQEGPNQPQHF. CDR3 coding DNA: TGTGCCAGCAGCCAAGAGGGGCCCAATCAGCCCCAGCATTTT.

The genes are TRBV27 and TRBJ2-7, with 7 bases aligning to TRBD1. Trimming at V came to 5 bases and at J to 1 base, leaving 5 bases not matched to a gene. CDR3 length: 14 residues. Germline V CDR1 and CDR2: MNHEY, SMNVEV (reference sequence). CDR3 bases: TGTGCCAGCAGTCCAATGACAGGGTCCTACGAGCAGTACTTC. It is translated as CASSPMTGSYEQYF.

The J gene is TRBJ1-4, the V gene TRBV5-1, with 7 bases lining up with TRBD1. Germline V gene data show CDR1 as SGHRS and CDR2 as YFSETQ. CDR3 size: 15 residues. With V trimmed by 0 bases and J by 6 bases, 5 bases remained unmatched. CDR3 coding DNA: TGCGCCAGCAGCTTGGCCGGGACAGCTGATGAAAAACTGTTTTTT. Translating it yields CASSLAGTADEKLFF. The full variable domain, in which reference TRBV5-1 and TRBJ1-4 provide the parts outside the CDR3, is KAGVTQTPRYLIKTRGQQVTLSCSPISGHRSVSWYQQTPGQGLQFLFEYFSETQRNKGNFPGRFSGRQFSNSRSEMNVSTLELGDSALYLCASSLAGTADEKLFFGSGTQLSVL.

The rearrangement uses TRBV27 and TRBJ2-7; tentative D call: TRBD1 (6 bases). With 5 bases removed from V and 2 bases from J, the gap between germline ends came to 13 bases. CDR3 length: 14 residues. Germline V gene lookup returns CDR1 MNHEY and CDR2 SMNVEV (reference sequence). As DNA, the CDR3 is TGTGCCAGCAGTCCAACGGGACAAACCTACGAGCAGTACTTC. Translating gives CASSPTGQTYEQYF.

V is TRBV5-1 and J is TRBJ2-1; D gene uncertain. The V and J ends lost 0 bases and 2 bases respectively, with 9 bases between them. Germline CDR1 reads SGHRS; CDR2 reads YFSETQ. CDR3 size: 15 residues. CDR3 bases: TGCGCCAGCAGCTTGGGGACGGAGACCTACAATGAGCAGTTCTTC. Translated: CASSLGTETYNEQFF.

This rearrangement joins TRBV5-6 to TRBJ2-5; 10 bases align to TRBD2. CDR1 and CDR2 (germline): SGHDT, YYEEEE. V shed 2 bases, J shed 5 bases, and the junction held 6 bases outside the gene matches. The CDR3 is 15 residues long. The CDR3 DNA is TGTGCCAGCAGCTTCCAAGCGGGAGGGCCTGAGACCCAGTACTTC. Translated, it gives CASSFQAGGPETQYF.

This clone has a handful of counts. V usage is TRBV7-8 and J usage is TRBJ1-6; no clear D gene. Deletions cut 1 base from V and 4 bases from J, with 8 bases between. Germline V gene lookup returns CDR1 SGHVS and CDR2 FQNEAQ. The CDR3 covers 15 residues. The CDR3 protein is CASSLVGQYNSPLHF. The DNA of the CDR3 is TGTGCCAGCAGCTTAGTGGGCCAGTATAATTCACCCCTCCACTTT.

The chain carries TRBV7-9 and TRBJ2-2; 8 bases agree with TRBD2. The CDR3 is made up of 16 amino acids. The germline gives CDR1 SEHNR, CDR2 FQNEAQ (reference sequence). Trimming took 6 bases from V and 1 from J; bases not matched to a gene: 7. The CDR3 loop reads CASRGIAGKNTGELFF. The CDR3 DNA follows: TGTGCCAGCAGGGGGATAGCGGGGAAGAACACCGGGGAGCTGTTTTTT.

This chain connects TRBV5-6 to TRBJ2-1; tentatively, D is TRBD2 (5 bases). CDR1 is SGHDT and CDR2 is YYEEEE in the germline V gene. With 3 bases removed from V and 3 bases from J, the gap between germline ends came to 19 bases. CDR3 length: 17 amino acids. CDR3 bases: TGTGCCAGCAGCTCCTCTGACCCCCCGGGAAACTACAATGAGCAGTTCTTC. This encodes CASSSSDPPGNYNEQFF.

V and J are TRBV5-6 and TRBJ2-7; either TRBD1 or TRBD2 may fit D (5 bases each). The CDR3 contains 19 residues. Germline CDR1 SGHDT, CDR2 YYEEEE. The V end was cut by 2 bases, the J end by 3 bases, with 27 bases between. CDR3 DNA: TGTGCCAGCAGCTTACAAGGTGGGGACGGAGAGGGCCCAGTCTACGAGCAGTACTTC. It specifies CASSLQGGDGEGPVYEQYF.

The V call is TRBV10-1, the J call TRBJ2-7; D is perhaps TRBD1 (5 bases). This CDR3 contains 14 residues. Trimming pared 0 bases from V and 6 bases from J, leaving 12 bases between. The germline CDR1 and CDR2 sequences are WNHNN and SYGVQD (reference sequence). CDR3: CASSESAGFREQYF. The CDR3 coding sequence is TGCGCCAGCAGTGAGTCGGCAGGGTTTCGCGAGCAGTACTTC.

The chain combines TRBV19 with TRBJ2-3, with D unclear. V shed 4 bases and J shed 0 bases, with 11 bases lying between them. There are 15 residues in the CDR3. The V gene's germline CDR1 is LNHDA and CDR2 SQIVND (reference sequence). The DNA for the CDR3 is TGTGCCAGTAGTAGCGTTCTATCTAGCACAGATACGCAGTATTTT. It translates to CASSSVLSSTDTQYF.

This clone appeared once. CDR3 protein: CAWSGKDSPWAGELFF. The CDR3 nucleotides read TGTGCCTGGAGTGGCAAGGACAGCCCTTGGGCCGGGGAGCTGTTTTTT. The J gene is TRBJ2-2, the V gene TRBV30; D possibly corresponds to TRBD1 (6 bases). The ends were cut back, 1 base at V and 6 bases at J, with 18 bases in the middle. CDR3 length: 16 residues. Germline CDR1 is GTSNPN and CDR2 is SVGIG (reference sequence).

The rearrangement uses TRBV6-1 and TRBJ1-5, with D unresolved. Trimming removed 2 bases at V and 5 bases at J, with 7 bases between. The CDR3 is 13 residues long. Per germline, CDR1 MNHNS and CDR2 SASEGT. The CDR3 DNA is TGTGCCAGCAGTGAATCCCTTTATCAGCCCCAGCATTTT. Its translation: CASSESLYQPQHF.

On this clone itself: This same CDR3 is encoded by further DNA sequences in the sample. This chain joins TRBV28 and TRBJ2-2; perhaps TRBD1 as D (8 bases). Trimming cost V 1 base and J 6 bases, with 12 bases left between them. Germline values: CDR1 MDHEN, CDR2 SYDVKM. The CDR3 contains 15 residues. The CDR3 loop reads CASSLYRGGPGELFF. In DNA, the CDR3 is TGTGCCAGCAGTTTATACAGGGGGGGGCCCGGGGAGCTGTTTTTT.

The rearrangement uses TRBV25-1 and TRBJ2-5; TRBD1 aligns across 9 bases. CDR1 MGHDK and CDR2 SYGVNS come from the germline V gene. Trimming removed 6 bases from V and 3 bases from J; junction bases left unmatched: 5. CDR3 length equals 14 residues. CDR3 protein: CASSLTGGEETQYF. The CDR3 DNA follows: TGTGCCAGCAGCTTGACAGGGGGGGAAGAGACCCAGTACTTC.

The chain combines TRBV7-6 with TRBJ1-2, with TRBD1 identical over 8 bases. This CDR3 comprises 16 residues. The V gene's germline CDR1 is SGHVS and CDR2 FNYEAQ. After removal of 3 bases from V and 2 bases from J, the junction contained 8 bases not matched to a gene. DNA for the CDR3: TGTGCCAGCAGCTTTAGGGGACAGGATCCGAACTATGGCTACACCTTC. This gives the protein CASSFRGQDPNYGYTF. The full variable domain, with the rest looked up from reference TRBV7-6 and TRBJ1-2, is GAGVSQSPRYKVTKRGQDVALRCDPISGHVSLYWYRQALGQGPEFLTYFNYEAQQDKSGLPNDRFSAERPEGSISTLTIQRTEQRDSAMYRCASSFRGQDPNYGYTFGSGTRLTVV.

This clone has just a few counts. This chain links TRBV11-2 with TRBJ1-4, with 9 bases fitting TRBD1. The CDR3 length is 14 residues. After removal of 2 bases from V and 8 bases from J, the junction contained 3 bases not matched to a gene. The germline gives CDR1 SGHAT, CDR2 FQNNGV. This chain's CDR3 is CASSLWDRAEKLFF. The CDR3 bases are TGTGCCAGCAGCTTATGGGACAGGGCCGAAAAACTGTTTTTT.

This clone was seen more than once but under ten times. CDR3 amino acids: CASSTGTSGAYEQYF. The CDR3 nucleotides read TGTGCCAGCAGTACCGGGACTAGCGGCGCCTACGAGCAGTACTTC. The V call is TRBV6-5, the J call TRBJ2-7; TRBD2 agrees at 11 bases. Per germline, CDR1 MNHEY and CDR2 SVGAGI. The CDR3 covers 15 residues. V lost 5 bases, J lost 2 bases, and 5 bases stayed unmatched.